This T cell receptor (beta chain) was profiled in a study of naive and memory T cell subsets. Four PCR rounds used nested alpha and beta constant region primers plus the SP2 primer. One entry per CDR3 protein results from TCRdb running MiXCR on the UMI-ligation and nested PCR reads. Of more than 30,000 distinct CDR3 sequences in the sample, around 10% were seen once. Noted treatment: skin biopsy from PPD injection site in Mantoux-positive individual. A UMI-containing oligonucleotide was joined by 3' ligation to the TCR cDNA template. This clonotype occurred many times. The germline V gene encodes CDR1 SGHRS and CDR2 YFSETQ. The CDR3 is 12 residues long. V lost 8 bases, J lost 4 bases, and 12 bases lay in between.

Sequenced here: skin, sampled from a tuberculin skin test site. V usage is TRBV5-1 and J usage is TRBJ1-2, with a possible D match to TRBD1 (6 bases). The TCR comes from an adult in good health. CDR3 region: CASRGESYGYTF. As DNA, the CDR3 is TGCGCCAGTAGGGGGGAGAGCTATGGCTACACCTTC.